This T cell receptor (beta chain) derives from a study of blood T cells in healthy people across ages. Peripheral blood from each donor was collected in a volume of roughly 9.8 milliliters. CDR1 MNHNS and CDR2 SASEGT come from the germline V gene. The CDR3 totals 15 residues. Trimming pared 7 bases from V and 2 bases from J, leaving 15 bases between. As for this clonotype: Antigen specificity is unknown.

Study-wide points: Getting older went along with TCR beta diversity per million T cells dropping roughly linearly. Not knowing donor CMV status may have confounded expanded clonotype changes.

Then a second PCR, running about 6 to 11 cycles, was carried out with a sample-barcoded 5' primer and a J-beta primer mix. All cDNA molecules were each tagged by a template-switch adaptor with 12 random nucleotides. A single record per CDR3 protein comes from TCRdb applying MiXCR to the 5' RACE reads. The data contain just under 750,000 distinct CDR3 sequences, roughly 20% of them singletons. The genes are TRBV6-1 and TRBJ1-5; no clear D. Source material: blood. This clonotype originated in an older man in good health. The CDR3 region has the DNA TGTGCCAGCACGGCGGCGTTCGGTGGCAATCAGCCCCAGCATTTT. Protein sequence: CASTAAFGGNQPQHF.